The present entry profiles one T cell receptor beta chain with its context. Its antigen is undetermined. Measured with immunoSEQ multiplex PCR; TCRdb has only the in-frame clones, and not every one. The table has about 50,000 clones, 75% seen once. Trimming removed 0 bases at V and 8 bases at J, with 22 bases between. CDR1 LGHNA and CDR2 YSLEER come from the germline V gene. CDR3 length: 18 amino acids. This entry is derived from a study of a mutant IDH1 vaccine in newly diagnosed glioma. At the level of the study: Males made up about 62% and females roughly 38% of treated patients, whose mean age was approximately 41 years. Week 35 was safety follow-up visit V12; week 47 was end-of-study visit V13.

The time point is: week 47, end of study. It was 300 ug of mutant IDH1 20-mer peptide that made up each vaccine dose, given with topical imiquimod. Patients received eight vaccinations in weeks 1, 3, 5, 7, 11, 15, 19, 23. The gene calls are TRBV4-3 and TRBJ1-4; D may be TRBD1 (6 bases). The sequences come from PBMCs, collected from a glioma patient whose treatment included an IDH1 peptide vaccine. The source is a man in his fifties with glioma. CDR3 DNA: TGCGCCAGCAGCCAAGACCCCTCTGTATTACAGAGGGGGGAAAAACTGTTTTTT. Residues: CASSQDPSVLQRGEKLFF.